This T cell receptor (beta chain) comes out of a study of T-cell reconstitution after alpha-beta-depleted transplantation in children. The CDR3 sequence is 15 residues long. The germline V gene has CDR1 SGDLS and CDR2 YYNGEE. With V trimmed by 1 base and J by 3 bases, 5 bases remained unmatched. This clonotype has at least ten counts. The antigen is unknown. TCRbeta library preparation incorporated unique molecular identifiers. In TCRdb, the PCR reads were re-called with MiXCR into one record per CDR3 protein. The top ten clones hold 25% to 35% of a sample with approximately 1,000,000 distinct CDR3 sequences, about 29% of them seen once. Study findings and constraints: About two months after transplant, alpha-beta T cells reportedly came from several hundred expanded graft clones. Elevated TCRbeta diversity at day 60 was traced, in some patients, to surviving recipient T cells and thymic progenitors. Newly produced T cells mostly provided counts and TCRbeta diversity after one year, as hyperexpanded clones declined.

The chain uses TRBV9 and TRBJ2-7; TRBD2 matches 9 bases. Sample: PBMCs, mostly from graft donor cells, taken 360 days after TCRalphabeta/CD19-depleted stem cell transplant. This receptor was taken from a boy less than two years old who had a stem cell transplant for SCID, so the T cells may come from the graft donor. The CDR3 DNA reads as TGTGCCAGCAGCGTATCGGCGGGGGGGTTCTACGAGCAGTACTTC. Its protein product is CASSVSAGGFYEQYF. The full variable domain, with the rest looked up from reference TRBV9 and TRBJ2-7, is DSGVTQTPKHLITATGQRVTLRCSPRSGDLSVYWYQQSLDQGLQFLIQYYNGEERAKGNILERFSAQQFPDLHSELNLSSLELGDSALYFCASSVSAGGFYEQYFGPGTRLTVT.